These 11 T cell receptor beta chains share one sample of origin, sequenced in a study of T cell responses to AZD1222 COVID-19 vaccine. Libraries were prepared by immunoSEQ multiplex PCR; TCRdb keeps only in-frame clonotypes and omits some of them. The profile shows roughly 70,000 clones, 80% of them singletons. The sample consisted of peripheral blood, taken 28 days after the second AZD1222 dose. The receptors come from an adult who received the AZD1222 COVID-19 vaccine.

The chain carries TRBV12-3 or TRBV12-4 and TRBJ1-5; D call uncertain. The CDR3 spans 11 residues. V was trimmed by 5 bases and J by 6 bases, leaving 5 bases between them. The CDR3 DNA follows: TGTGCCAGCAGTCCTGGTCAGCCCCAGCATTTT. Translation: CASSPGQPQHF.

The V gene is TRBV24-1, the J gene TRBJ2-1, with D possibly being TRBD1 (5 bases). V gave up 0 bases and J gave up 7 bases, with 15 bases separating them. The CDR3 length is 16 residues. CDR1 KGHDR and CDR2 SFDVKD come from the germline V gene. The CDR3 loop is CATSDLTALGLNEQFF. As DNA, the CDR3 is TGTGCCACCAGTGATTTGACAGCATTGGGGCTGAATGAGCAGTTCTTC.

The V gene is TRBV12-3 or TRBV12-4, the J gene TRBJ1-2, with 9 bases that match TRBD1. The CDR3 length is 12 residues. V shed 6 bases and J 6 bases; nucleotides not matched to a gene: 2. The CDR3: CASRHRGHGYTF. The DNA of the CDR3 is TGTGCCAGCAGGCACAGGGGGCATGGCTACACCTTC.

The V gene is TRBV6-2 or TRBV6-3, the J gene TRBJ1-5; D remains ambiguous. Trimming took off 2 bases at V and 10 bases at J, with 12 bases between the two ends. The CDR3 loop spans 13 amino acids. Germline loops: CDR1 MNHEY, CDR2 SVGEGT. The chain's CDR3 is CASSYGGLDPQHF. In nucleotides, the CDR3 is TGTGCCAGCAGTTACGGTGGTCTCGATCCCCAGCATTTT.

Only a few counts were recorded for this clone. The chain couples TRBV19 to TRBJ1-1; no reliable D call. Germline V CDR1 and CDR2: LNHDA, SQIVND (reference sequence). The CDR3 is made up of 12 amino acids. The V and J ends lost 6 bases and 9 bases respectively, with 14 bases between them. CDR3 loop: CASSYGRFKAFF. CDR3 DNA: TGTGCCAGTAGCTACGGACGGTTCAAAGCTTTCTTT.

The chain recombines TRBV5-4 with TRBJ1-2; unclear D gene. Trimming took off 0 bases at V and 2 bases at J, with 8 bases between the two ends. CDR3 length: 14 amino acids. Germline V gene lookup returns CDR1 SGHNT and CDR2 YYREEE (reference sequence). CDR3 in amino acids: CASSLVVGNYGYTF. CDR3 bases: TGTGCCAGCAGCTTGGTTGTGGGGAACTATGGCTACACCTTC.

In this sample, this clone turned up a few times. The chain is built from TRBV23-1 and TRBJ1-3; D gene uncertain. TRBV23-1 is an ORF; its function is uncertain. This CDR3 spans 15 amino acids. Trimming took off 8 bases at V and 3 bases at J, with 17 bases between the two ends. CDR3 in DNA: TGCGCCAGCGGCCCAACCCTATTCGATGGAAACACCATATATTTT. It encodes CASGPTLFDGNTIYF.

There are a few counts of this clone. The J gene is TRBJ2-2, the V gene TRBV6-5; no firm D call. Trimming took off 8 bases at V and 3 bases at J, with 13 bases between the two ends. This CDR3 has 14 amino acids. Germline lookup yields CDR1 MNHEY and CDR2 SVGAGI. The CDR3 is CASHLGQDTGELFF. The CDR3 nucleotides are TGTGCCAGCCATCTAGGCCAGGACACCGGGGAGCTGTTTTTT.

This sequence joins TRBV27 and TRBJ1-5; 7 bases are shared with TRBD1. Germline V gives CDR1 MNHEY, CDR2 SMNVEV (reference sequence). CDR3 length: 14 residues. The V gene end was trimmed by 6 bases and the J gene end by 4 bases; junction bases not matched to a gene: 6. CDR3 DNA sequence: TGTGCCAGCAGCAGGGGGTTCCCAAATCAGCCCCAGCATTTT. It specifies CASSRGFPNQPQHF.

This chain connects TRBV4-1 to TRBJ2-7, with TRBD1 as a possible D gene (6 bases). Deletions cut 4 bases from V and 1 base from J, with 14 bases between. The germline gives CDR1 MGHRA, CDR2 YSYEKL. This CDR3 has 15 amino acids. CDR3 amino acids: CASSPDPQGSYEQYF. For the CDR3, the DNA is TGCGCCAGCAGCCCAGACCCACAGGGATCCTACGAGCAGTACTTC.

This chain joins TRBV10-3 and TRBJ1-2; D remains unclear. The germline CDR1 and CDR2 sequences are ENHRY and SYGVKD. The germline V and J ends were trimmed by 0 bases and 6 bases, with 23 bases remaining between them. The CDR3 sequence is 18 residues long. The CDR3: CAISESTPSSLGSDGYTF. The CDR3 coding sequence is TGTGCCATCAGTGAGTCTACGCCGTCCTCCCTAGGGTCGGATGGCTACACCTTC.